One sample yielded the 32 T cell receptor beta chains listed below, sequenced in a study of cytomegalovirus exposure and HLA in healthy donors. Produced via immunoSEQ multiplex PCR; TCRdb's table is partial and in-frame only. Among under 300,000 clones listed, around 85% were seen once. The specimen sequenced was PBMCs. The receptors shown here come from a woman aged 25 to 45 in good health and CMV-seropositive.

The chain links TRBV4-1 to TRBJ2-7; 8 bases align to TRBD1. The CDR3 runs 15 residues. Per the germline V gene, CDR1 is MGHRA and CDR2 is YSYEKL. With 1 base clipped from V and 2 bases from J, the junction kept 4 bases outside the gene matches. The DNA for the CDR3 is TGCGCCAGCAGCCAAGGGACAGGGCCGACCTACGAGCAGTACTTC. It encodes CASSQGTGPTYEQYF.

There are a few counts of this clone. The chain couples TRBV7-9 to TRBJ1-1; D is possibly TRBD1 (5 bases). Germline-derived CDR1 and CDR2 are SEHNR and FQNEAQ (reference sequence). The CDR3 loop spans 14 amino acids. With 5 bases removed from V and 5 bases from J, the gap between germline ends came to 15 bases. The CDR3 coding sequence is TGTGCCAGCAGCCCGGCGGGAGGGGATACTGAAGCTTTCTTT. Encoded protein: CASSPAGGDTEAFF.

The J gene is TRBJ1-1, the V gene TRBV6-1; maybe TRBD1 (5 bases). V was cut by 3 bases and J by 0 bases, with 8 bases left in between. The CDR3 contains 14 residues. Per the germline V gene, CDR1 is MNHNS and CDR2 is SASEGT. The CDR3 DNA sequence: TGTGCCAGCAGTGAGGTAGGGGTGAACACTGAAGCTTTCTTT. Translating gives CASSEVGVNTEAFF.

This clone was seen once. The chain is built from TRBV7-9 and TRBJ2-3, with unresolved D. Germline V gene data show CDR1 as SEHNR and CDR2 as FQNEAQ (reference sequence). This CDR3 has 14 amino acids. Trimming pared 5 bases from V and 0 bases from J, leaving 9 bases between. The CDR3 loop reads CASSPFVSTDTQYF. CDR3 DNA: TGTGCCAGCAGCCCCTTTGTGAGCACAGATACGCAGTATTTT.

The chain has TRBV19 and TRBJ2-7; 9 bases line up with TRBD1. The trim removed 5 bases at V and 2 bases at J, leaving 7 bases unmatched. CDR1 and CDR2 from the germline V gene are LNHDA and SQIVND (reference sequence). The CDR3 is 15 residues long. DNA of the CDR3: TGTGCCAGTAGTCCCGGGACAGGGAGGACCTACGAGCAGTACTTC. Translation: CASSPGTGRTYEQYF.

The CDR3 loop reads CSAIPRNIQYF. CDR3 coding DNA: TGCAGTGCTATACCGCGGAACATTCAGTACTTC. This chain joins TRBV20-1 and TRBJ2-4; D is undetermined. The CDR3 is 11 amino acids. V lost 4 bases to trimming and J lost 7 bases, with 8 bases between them. Germline-derived CDR1 and CDR2 are DFQATT and SNEGSKA (reference sequence).

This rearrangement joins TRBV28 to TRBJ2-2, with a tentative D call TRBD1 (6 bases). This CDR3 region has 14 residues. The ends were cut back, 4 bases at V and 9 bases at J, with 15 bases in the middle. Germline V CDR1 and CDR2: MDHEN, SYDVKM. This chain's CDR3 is CASSSSTGPRELFF. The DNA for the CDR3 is TGTGCCAGCAGTTCCTCTACAGGGCCCAGGGAGCTGTTTTTT.

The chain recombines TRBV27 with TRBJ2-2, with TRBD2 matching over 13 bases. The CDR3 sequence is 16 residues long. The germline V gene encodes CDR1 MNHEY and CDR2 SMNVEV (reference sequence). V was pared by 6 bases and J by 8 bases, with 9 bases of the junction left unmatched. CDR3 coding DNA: TGTGCCAGCAGATTACTAGCGGGAGGGCCGCGGGGGGAGCTGTTTTTT. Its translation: CASRLLAGGPRGELFF.

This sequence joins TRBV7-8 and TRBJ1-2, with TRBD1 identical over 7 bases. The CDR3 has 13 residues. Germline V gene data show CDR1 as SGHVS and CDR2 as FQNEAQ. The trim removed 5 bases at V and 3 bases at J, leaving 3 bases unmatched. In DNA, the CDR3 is TGTGCCAGCAGCCTAGACAGGGACTATGGCTACACCTTC. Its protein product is CASSLDRDYGYTF.

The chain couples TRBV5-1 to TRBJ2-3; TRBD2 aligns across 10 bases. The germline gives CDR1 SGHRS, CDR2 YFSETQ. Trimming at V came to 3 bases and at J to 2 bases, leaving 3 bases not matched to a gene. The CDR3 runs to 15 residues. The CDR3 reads CASSSGTSVTDTQYF. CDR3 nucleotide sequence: TGCGCCAGCAGCTCCGGGACTAGCGTCACAGATACGCAGTATTTT.

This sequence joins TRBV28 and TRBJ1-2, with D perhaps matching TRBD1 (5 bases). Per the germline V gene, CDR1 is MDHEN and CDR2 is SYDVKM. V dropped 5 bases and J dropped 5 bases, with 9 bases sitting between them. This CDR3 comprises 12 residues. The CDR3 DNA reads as TGTGCCAGCAGTGGGGCAGATTATGGCTACACCTTC. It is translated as CASSGADYGYTF.

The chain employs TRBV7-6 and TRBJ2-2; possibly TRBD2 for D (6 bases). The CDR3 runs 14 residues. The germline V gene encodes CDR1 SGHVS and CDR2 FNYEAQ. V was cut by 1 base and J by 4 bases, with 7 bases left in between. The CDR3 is CASSLGGVTGELFF. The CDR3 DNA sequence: TGTGCCAGCAGCTTAGGGGGGGTCACCGGGGAGCTGTTTTTT.

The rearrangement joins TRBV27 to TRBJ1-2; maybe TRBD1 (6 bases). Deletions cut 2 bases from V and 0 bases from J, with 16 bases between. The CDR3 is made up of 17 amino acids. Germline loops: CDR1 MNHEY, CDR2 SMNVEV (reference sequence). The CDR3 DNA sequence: TGTGCCAGCAGTTTAAGGTCAACCGGACAGTCTAACTATGGCTACACCTTC. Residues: CASSLRSTGQSNYGYTF.

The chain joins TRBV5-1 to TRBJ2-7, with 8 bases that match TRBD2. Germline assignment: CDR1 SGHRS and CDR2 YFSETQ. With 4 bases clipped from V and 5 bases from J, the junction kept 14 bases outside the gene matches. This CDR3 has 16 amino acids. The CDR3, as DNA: TGCGCCAGCAGCCCGGGGGGGGAGTGGCCCCTCCACGAGCAGTACTTC. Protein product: CASSPGGEWPLHEQYF. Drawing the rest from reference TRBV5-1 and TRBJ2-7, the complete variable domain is KAGVTQTPRYLIKTRGQQVTLSCSPISGHRSVSWYQQTPGQGLQFLFEYFSETQRNKGNFPGRFSGRQFSNSRSEMNVSTLELGDSALYLCASSPGGEWPLHEQYFGPGTRLTVT.

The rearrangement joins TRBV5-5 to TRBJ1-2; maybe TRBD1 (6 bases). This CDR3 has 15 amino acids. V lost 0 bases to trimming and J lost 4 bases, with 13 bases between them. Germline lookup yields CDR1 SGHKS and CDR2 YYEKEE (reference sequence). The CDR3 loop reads CASSLAGGPGYGYTF. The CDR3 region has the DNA TGTGCCAGCAGCTTGGCGGGGGGCCCGGGCTATGGCTACACCTTC.

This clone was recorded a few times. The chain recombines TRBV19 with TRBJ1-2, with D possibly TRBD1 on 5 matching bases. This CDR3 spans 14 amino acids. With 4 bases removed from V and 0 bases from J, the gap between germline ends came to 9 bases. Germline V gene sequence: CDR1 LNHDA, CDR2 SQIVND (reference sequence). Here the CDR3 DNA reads TGTGCCAGTAGTAGAGACAGATCTAACTATGGCTACACCTTC. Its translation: CASSRDRSNYGYTF.

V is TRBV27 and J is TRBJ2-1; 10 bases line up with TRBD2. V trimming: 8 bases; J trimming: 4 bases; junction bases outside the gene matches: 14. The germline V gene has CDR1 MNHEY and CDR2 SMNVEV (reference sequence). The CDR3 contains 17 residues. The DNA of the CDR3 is TGTGCCAGCCGATCGTCCCTAGGACTAGCGGAATACAATGAGCAGTTCTTC. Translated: CASRSSLGLAEYNEQFF.

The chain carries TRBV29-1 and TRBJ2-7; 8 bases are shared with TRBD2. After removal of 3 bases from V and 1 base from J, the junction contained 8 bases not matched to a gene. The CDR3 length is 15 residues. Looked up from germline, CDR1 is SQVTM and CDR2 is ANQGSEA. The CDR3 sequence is CSVEGLAGGSYEQYF. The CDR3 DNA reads TGCAGCGTTGAGGGCCTAGCGGGCGGGTCCTACGAGCAGTACTTC.

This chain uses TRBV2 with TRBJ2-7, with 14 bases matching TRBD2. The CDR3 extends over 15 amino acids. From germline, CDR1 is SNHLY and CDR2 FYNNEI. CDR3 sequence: CATAGLAGVTSSAYF. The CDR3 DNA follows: TGTGCGACCGCGGGACTAGCGGGAGTTACATCATCTGCGTACTTC.

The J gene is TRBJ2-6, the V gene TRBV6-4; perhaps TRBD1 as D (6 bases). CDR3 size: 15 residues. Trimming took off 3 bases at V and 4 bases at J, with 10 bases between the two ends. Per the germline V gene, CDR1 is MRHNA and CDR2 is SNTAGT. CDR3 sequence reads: CASSEQGGGANVLTF. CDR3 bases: TGTGCCAGCAGTGAACAGGGTGGGGGGGCCAACGTCCTGACTTTC.

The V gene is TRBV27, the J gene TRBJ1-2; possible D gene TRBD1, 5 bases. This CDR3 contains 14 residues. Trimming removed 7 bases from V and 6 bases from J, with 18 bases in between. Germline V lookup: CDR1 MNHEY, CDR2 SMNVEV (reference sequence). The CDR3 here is CASKRAGLVHGYTF. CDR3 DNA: TGTGCCAGCAAGCGGGCAGGGTTGGTGCATGGCTACACCTTC.

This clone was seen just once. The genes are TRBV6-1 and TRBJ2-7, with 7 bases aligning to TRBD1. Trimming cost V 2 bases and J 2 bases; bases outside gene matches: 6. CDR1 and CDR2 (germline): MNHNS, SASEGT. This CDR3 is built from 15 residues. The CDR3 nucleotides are TGTGCCAGCAGTGAAAGCAGGGGGTCCCCCTACGAGCAGTACTTC. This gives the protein CASSESRGSPYEQYF.

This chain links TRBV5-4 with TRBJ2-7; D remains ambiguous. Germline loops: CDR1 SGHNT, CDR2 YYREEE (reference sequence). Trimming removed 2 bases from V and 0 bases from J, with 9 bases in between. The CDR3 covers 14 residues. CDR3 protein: CASSFWPDSYEQYF. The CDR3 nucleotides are TGTGCCAGCAGCTTTTGGCCAGACTCCTACGAGCAGTACTTC.

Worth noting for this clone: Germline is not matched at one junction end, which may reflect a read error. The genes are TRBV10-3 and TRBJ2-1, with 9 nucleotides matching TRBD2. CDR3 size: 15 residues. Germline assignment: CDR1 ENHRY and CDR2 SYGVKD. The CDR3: CTISKREDIVDEQFF. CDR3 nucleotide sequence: TGTACCATCAGTAAGCGGGAGGATATCGTTGATGAGCAGTTCTTC.

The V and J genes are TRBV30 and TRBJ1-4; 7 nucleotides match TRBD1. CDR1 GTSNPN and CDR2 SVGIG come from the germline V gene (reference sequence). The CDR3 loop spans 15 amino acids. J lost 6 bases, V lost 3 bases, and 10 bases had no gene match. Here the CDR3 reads CAWSEQQGLHEKLFF. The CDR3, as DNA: TGTGCCTGGAGCGAACAACAGGGGTTACATGAAAAACTGTTTTTT.

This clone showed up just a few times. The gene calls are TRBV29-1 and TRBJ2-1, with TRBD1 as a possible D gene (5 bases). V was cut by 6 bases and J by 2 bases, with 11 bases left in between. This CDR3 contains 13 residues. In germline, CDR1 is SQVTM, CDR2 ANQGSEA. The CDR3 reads CSVQTGTYNEQFF. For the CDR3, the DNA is TGCAGCGTGCAAACAGGTACCTACAATGAGCAGTTCTTC.

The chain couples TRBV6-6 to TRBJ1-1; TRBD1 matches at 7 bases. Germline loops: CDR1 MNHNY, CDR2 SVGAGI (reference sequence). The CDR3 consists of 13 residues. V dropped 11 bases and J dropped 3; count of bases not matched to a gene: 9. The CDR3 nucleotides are TGTGCCGGACGGCAAGGGGGCTACACTGAAGCTTTCTTT. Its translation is CAGRQGGYTEAFF.

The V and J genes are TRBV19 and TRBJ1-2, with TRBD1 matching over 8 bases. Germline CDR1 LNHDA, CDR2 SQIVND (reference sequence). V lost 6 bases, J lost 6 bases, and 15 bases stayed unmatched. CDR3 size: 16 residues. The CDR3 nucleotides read TGTGCCAGTAGCCTACTTCGAACAGGGGGTCTCGATGGCTACACCTTC. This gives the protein CASSLLRTGGLDGYTF.

The CDR3 here is CASRSGSLSNQPQHF. The CDR3 DNA reads as TGTGCCAGCAGAAGCGGCAGCCTTAGCAATCAGCCCCAGCATTTT. The chain links TRBV27 to TRBJ1-5; D call uncertain. The germline V gene encodes CDR1 MNHEY and CDR2 SMNVEV (reference sequence). V was shortened by 6 bases and J by 0 bases, with 12 bases between the two germline ends. CDR3 length: 15 residues.

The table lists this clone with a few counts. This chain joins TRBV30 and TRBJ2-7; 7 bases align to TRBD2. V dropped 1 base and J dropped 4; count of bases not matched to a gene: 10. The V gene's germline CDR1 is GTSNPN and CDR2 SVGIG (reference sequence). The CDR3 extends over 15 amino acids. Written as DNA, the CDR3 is TGTGCCTGGAGTGGTGATAGGGCTAGCGGATACGAGCAGTACTTC. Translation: CAWSGDRASGYEQYF.

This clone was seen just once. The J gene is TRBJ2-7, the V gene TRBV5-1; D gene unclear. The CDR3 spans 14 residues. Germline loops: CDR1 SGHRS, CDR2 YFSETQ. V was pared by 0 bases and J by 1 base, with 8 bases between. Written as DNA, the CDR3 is TGCGCCAGCAGCTTGGTTCTAAATTCCTACGAGCAGTACTTC. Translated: CASSLVLNSYEQYF.

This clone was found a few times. The CDR3 DNA is TGTGCCAGCAGCTCTGGACAGGGTAGGAGCAATCAGCCCCAGCATTTT. Encoded protein: CASSSGQGRSNQPQHF. The chain couples TRBV5-6 to TRBJ1-5; TRBD1 matches 8 bases. With 3 bases clipped from V and 1 base from J, the junction kept 6 bases outside the gene matches. The CDR3 loop spans 16 amino acids. Germline loops: CDR1 SGHDT, CDR2 YYEEEE.